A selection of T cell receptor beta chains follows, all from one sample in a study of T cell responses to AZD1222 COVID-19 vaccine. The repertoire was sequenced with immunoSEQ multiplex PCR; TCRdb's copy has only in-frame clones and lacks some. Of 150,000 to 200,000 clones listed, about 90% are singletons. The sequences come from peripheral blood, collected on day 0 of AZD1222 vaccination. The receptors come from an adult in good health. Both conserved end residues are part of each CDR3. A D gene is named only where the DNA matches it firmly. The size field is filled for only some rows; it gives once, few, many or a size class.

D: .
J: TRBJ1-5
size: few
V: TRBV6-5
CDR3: CASTQGDRSQPQHF
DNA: TGTGCCAGCACCCAAGGGGACCGGTCCCAGCCCCAGCATTTT

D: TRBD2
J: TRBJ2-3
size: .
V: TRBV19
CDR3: CASRPPLAAVGILADTQYF
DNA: TGTGCCAGTAGACCCCCCCTAGCGGCGGTCGGGATCTTGGCAGATACGCAGTATTTT

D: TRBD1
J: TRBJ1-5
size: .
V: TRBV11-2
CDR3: CASSLGQGGNQPQHF
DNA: TGTGCCAGCAGCTTAGGACAGGGGGGCAATCAGCCCCAGCATTTT

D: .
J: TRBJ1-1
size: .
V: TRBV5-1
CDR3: CASSSTGKPAEAFF
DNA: TGCGCCAGCAGCTCAACCGGGAAACCAGCTGAAGCTTTCTTT

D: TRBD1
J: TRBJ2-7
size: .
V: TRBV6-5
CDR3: CASSYSTGTSYEQYF
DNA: TGTGCCAGCAGTTACTCGACAGGGACCTCCTACGAGCAGTACTTC

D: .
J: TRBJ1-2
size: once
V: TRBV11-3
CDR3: CASSQRGYGYTF
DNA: TGTGCCAGCAGCCAAAGGGGCTATGGCTACACCTTC

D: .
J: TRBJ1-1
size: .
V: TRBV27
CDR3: CASSITHNTEAFF
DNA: TGTGCCAGCAGCATTACACATAACACTGAAGCTTTCTTT

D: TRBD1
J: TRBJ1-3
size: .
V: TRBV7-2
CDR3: CASSFTGTDGNTIYF
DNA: TGTGCCAGCAGCTTCACCGGGACAGACGGAAACACCATATATTTT

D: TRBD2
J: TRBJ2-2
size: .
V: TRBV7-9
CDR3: CASSLVGLAGGSNTGELFF
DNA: TGTGCCAGCAGCTTAGTGGGACTAGCGGGGGGCTCCAACACCGGGGAGCTGTTTTTT

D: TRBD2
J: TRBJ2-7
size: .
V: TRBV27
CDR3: CASSWTSGTYEQYF
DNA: TGTGCCAGCAGCTGGACTAGCGGTACCTACGAGCAGTACTTC

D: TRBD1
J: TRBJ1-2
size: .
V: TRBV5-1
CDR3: CASSLDRSYGYTF
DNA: TGCGCCAGCAGCCTGGACAGGAGCTATGGCTACACCTTC

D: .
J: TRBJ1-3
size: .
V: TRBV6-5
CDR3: CASSYRGVRNTIYF
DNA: TGTGCCAGCAGTTATAGGGGCGTCCGAAACACCATATATTTT

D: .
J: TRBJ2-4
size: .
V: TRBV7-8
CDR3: CASSSTQNIQYF
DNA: TGTGCCAGCAGCTCGACACAAAACATTCAGTACTTC

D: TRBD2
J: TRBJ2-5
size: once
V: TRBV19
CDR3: CASSISSGGETQYF
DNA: TGTGCCAGTAGTATTTCAAGCGGGGGAGAGACCCAGTACTTC

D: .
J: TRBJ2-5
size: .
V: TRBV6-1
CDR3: CASSEAGETQYF
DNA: TGTGCCAGCAGTGAAGCCGGAGAGACCCAGTACTTC

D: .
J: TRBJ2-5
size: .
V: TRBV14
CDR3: CASSQDSFETQYF
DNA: TGTGCCAGCAGCCAAGATAGTTTCGAGACCCAGTACTTC

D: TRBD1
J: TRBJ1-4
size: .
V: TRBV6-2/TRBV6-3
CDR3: CASSSRNRGGEKLFF
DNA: TGTGCCAGCAGTTCCCGAAACAGGGGAGGAGAAAAACTGTTTTTT

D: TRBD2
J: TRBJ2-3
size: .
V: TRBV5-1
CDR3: CASSPGGGGVTDTQYF
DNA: TGCGCCAGCAGCCCCGGTGGGGGGGGAGTCACAGATACGCAGTATTTT

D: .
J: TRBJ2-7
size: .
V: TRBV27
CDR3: CASSRAGNSYEQYF
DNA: TGTGCCAGCAGTAGGGCAGGGAACTCCTACGAGCAGTACTTC

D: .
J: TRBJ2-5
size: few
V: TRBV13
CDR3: CASSLGNQGGGRETQYF
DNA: TGTGCCAGCAGCTTAGGGAATCAGGGAGGCGGTCGAGAGACCCAGTACTTC

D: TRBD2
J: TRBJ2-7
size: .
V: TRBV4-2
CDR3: CASSLGLGGGGEQYF
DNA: TGTGCCAGCAGCCTAGGACTAGGAGGAGGTGGCGAGCAGTACTTC

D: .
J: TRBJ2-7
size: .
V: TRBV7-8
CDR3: CASSLIYEQYF
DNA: TGTGCCAGCAGCTTAATATACGAGCAGTACTTC

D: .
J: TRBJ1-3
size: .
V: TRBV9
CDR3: CASSVGPLGGGGNTIYF
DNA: TGTGCCAGCAGCGTAGGCCCTCTGGGGGGTGGAGGAAACACCATATATTTT

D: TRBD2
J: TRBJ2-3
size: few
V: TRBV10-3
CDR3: CAISLAGGQGTQYF
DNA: TGTGCCATCAGTCTCGCGGGAGGTCAGGGTACGCAGTATTTT

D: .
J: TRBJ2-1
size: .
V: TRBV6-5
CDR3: CASSPKREPYNEQFF
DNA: TGTGCCAGCAGCCCGAAGCGAGAGCCATACAATGAGCAGTTCTTC

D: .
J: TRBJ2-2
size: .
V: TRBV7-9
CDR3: CASSFAQRGPKAGELFF
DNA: TGTGCCAGCAGCTTTGCTCAAAGGGGACCTAAAGCCGGGGAGCTGTTTTTT